These 30 T cell receptor beta chains were all obtained from the same sample, sequenced in a study of identical twins (dated by TCRdb to about 2016). Libraries were built with 5' RACE. The sample was run on an Illumina HiSeq 2000. TCRdb passed the public sequencing reads through fastp at Q25 and MiXCR, retaining productive beta sequences. Rows matching on CDR3 protein sequence are summarized as one entry with the most common DNA and genes. The sample table lists approximately 300,000 distinct CDR3 sequences, roughly 10% of them with a count of one. The ten biggest clones cover 7% to 8.5% of the sample. The sample also formed part of further work on yellow fever vaccine responses in identical twins.

Sequences were obtained from CD8+ T cells sorted from blood. The receptors derive from a woman aged 18-29 years in good health.

A note on this clonotype: The germline gene is not matched at one end of the junction; a read error may be the cause. The CDR3 loop is CACSQDRSSSGANVLTF. The CDR3 nucleotides are TGCGCCTGCAGCCAAGATCGCTCCAGTTCTGGGGCCAACGTCCTGACTTTC. The chain employs TRBV4-3 and TRBJ2-6; D ambiguous. The CDR3 totals 17 residues. In germline, CDR1 is LGHNA, CDR2 YSLEER.

V usage is TRBV24-1 and J usage is TRBJ2-5; tentative D call: TRBD2 (5 bases). The CDR3 loop spans 14 amino acids. Germline V gene lookup returns CDR1 KGHDR and CDR2 SFDVKD. The V end lost 0 bases, the J end lost 9 bases, and 13 bases lay between the germline ends. CDR3 in amino acids: CATSDLPPQEAQYF. The CDR3 coding sequence is TGTGCCACCAGTGATTTGCCGCCCCAGGAGGCCCAGTACTTC.

The chain employs TRBV5-5 and TRBJ2-1, with 9 bases that match TRBD2. The CDR3 length is 13 residues. Germline V gene lookup returns CDR1 SGHKS and CDR2 YYEKEE (reference sequence). V lost 3 bases, J lost 13 bases, and 8 bases stayed unmatched. Here the CDR3 DNA reads TGTGCCAGCAGCTCCCCAGCGGGGGGTGAACAGTTCTTC. Translated: CASSSPAGGEQFF.

V usage is TRBV4-3 and J usage is TRBJ2-1, with D perhaps matching TRBD2 (5 bases). Germline V gene lookup returns CDR1 LGHNA and CDR2 YSLEER. This CDR3 comprises 16 residues. With 0 bases removed from V and 2 bases from J, the gap between germline ends came to 11 bases. The DNA of the CDR3 is TGCGCCAGCAGCCAAGATAACCGGGAAACCTACAATGAGCAGTTCTTC. Its translation is CASSQDNRETYNEQFF.

This clonotype was seen more than once but under ten times. The rearrangement uses TRBV11-2 and TRBJ2-3, with D maybe TRBD2 (5 bases). V was clipped by 5 bases and J by 3 bases, with 24 bases between them. From germline, CDR1 is SGHAT and CDR2 FQNNGV. The CDR3 is 18 residues long. In DNA form, the CDR3 reads TGTGCCAGCAGCCACCTGCCAGGATCGACACTAGGGACAGATACGCAGTATTTT. It is translated as CASSHLPGSTLGTDTQYF. The full variable domain, completed using reference TRBV11-2 and TRBJ2-3, is EAGVAQSPRYKIIEKRQSVAFWCNPISGHATLYWYQQILGQGPKLLIQFQNNGVVDDSQLPKDRFSAERLKGVDSTLKIQPAKLEDSAVYLCASSHLPGSTLGTDTQYFGPGTRLTVL.

This clonotype was found a few times. The V and J genes are TRBV7-2 and TRBJ2-1; TRBD2 might be the D (6 bases). Trimming pared 1 base from V and 1 base from J, leaving 14 bases between. The length of the CDR3 is 17 residues. Germline CDR1 is SGHTA and CDR2 is FQGNSA. CDR3 nucleotides: TGTGCCAGCAGCTTAGTATATCCGGGAGAGTCCTACAATGAGCAGTTCTTC. This translates into CASSLVYPGESYNEQFF.

This clonotype has a handful of counts. The gene calls are TRBV28 and TRBJ1-2; D unresolved. With 6 bases removed from V and 1 base from J, the gap between germline ends came to 18 bases. This CDR3 is built from 16 residues. CDR1 and CDR2 (germline): MDHEN, SYDVKM. CDR3 nucleotides: TGTGCCAGCAGCCCTTCGTTGCGGGGTAGTAACTATGGCTACACCTTC. Translated: CASSPSLRGSNYGYTF.

The V and J genes are TRBV7-9 and TRBJ2-5; D is uncertain. The V gene lost 1 base and the J gene lost 9 bases, with 15 bases spanning the gap. In germline, CDR1 is SEHNR, CDR2 FQNEAQ (reference sequence). The CDR3 extends over 14 amino acids. In DNA form, the CDR3 reads TGTGCCAGCAGCTTAGAAGGGTTGCCATTTCCCCAGTACTTC. This gives the protein CASSLEGLPFPQYF.

There are a few counts of this clonotype. The chain links TRBV7-9 to TRBJ2-2; D could derive from TRBD1 or TRBD2 (5 bases each). V lost 4 bases and J 5 bases, leaving 14 bases between the germline ends. This CDR3 has 15 amino acids. The V gene's germline CDR1 is SEHNR and CDR2 FQNEAQ (reference sequence). DNA of the CDR3: TGTGCCAGCAGCTCCGGGACCTCTAGGACCGGGGAGCTGTTTTTT. Translation gives CASSSGTSRTGELFF.

This clonotype was counted between two and nine times. Here the CDR3 DNA reads TGTGCCAGCAGTTCCCGGGACAGGGACGGAGATAGCTACACCTTC. Translating gives CASSSRDRDGDSYTF. This chain links TRBV13 with TRBJ1-2; 9 positions agree with TRBD1. The CDR3 loop spans 15 amino acids. Germline values: CDR1 PRHDT, CDR2 FYEKMQ (reference sequence). Trimming at V came to 6 bases and at J to 9 bases, leaving 14 bases not matched to a gene.

This clonotype showed up just a few times. The chain carries TRBV7-8 and TRBJ2-7; TRBD2 matches at 10 bases. V shed 6 bases, J shed 3 bases, and the junction held 8 bases outside the gene matches. CDR3 length equals 15 residues. Germline V gives CDR1 SGHVS, CDR2 FQNEAQ. The CDR3 sequence is CASSWSGGAFYEQYF. The CDR3 bases are TGTGCCAGCAGTTGGAGCGGGGGGGCCTTCTACGAGCAGTACTTC.

This chain connects TRBV28 to TRBJ2-1; 7 nucleotides agree with TRBD2. The length of the CDR3 is 13 residues. The junction had 3 bases not matched to a gene; V was cut back by 1 base and J by 9 bases. Germline V CDR1 and CDR2: MDHEN, SYDVKM. The CDR3 sequence: CASSLSREGEQFF. Written as DNA, the CDR3 is TGTGCCAGCAGTTTATCGAGGGAGGGTGAGCAGTTCTTC.

Ten or more counts support this clonotype. The J gene is TRBJ2-2, the V gene TRBV24-1, with no clear D. The CDR3 has 13 residues. Germline V lookup: CDR1 KGHDR, CDR2 SFDVKD. The V gene lost 4 bases and the J gene lost 2 bases, with 4 bases spanning the gap. In DNA form, the CDR3 reads TGTGCCACCAGTGAAGGAAACACCGGGGAGCTGTTTTTT. Protein product: CATSEGNTGELFF.

This clonotype turned up a few times. The chain carries TRBV28 and TRBJ2-7, with D possibly TRBD1 on 5 matching bases. The CDR3 extends over 12 amino acids. Germline CDR1 reads MDHEN; CDR2 reads SYDVKM. Trimming stripped 5 bases from V and 4 bases from J, with 9 bases between. CDR3 protein: CASSQQEYEQYF. The CDR3 DNA reads as TGTGCCAGCAGTCAACAGGAATACGAGCAGTACTTC. The whole variable domain, remainder taken from reference TRBV28 and TRBJ2-7, is DVKVTQSSRYLVKRTGEKVFLECVQDMDHENMFWYRQDPGLGLRLIYFSYDVKMKEKGDIPEGYSVSREKKERFSLILESASTNQTSMYLCASSQQEYEQYFGPGTRLTVT.

This clonotype was recorded at least ten times. The chain links TRBV11-2 to TRBJ2-3; D gene ambiguous. The V gene lost 2 bases and the J gene lost 4 bases, with 7 bases spanning the gap. The CDR3 runs 13 residues. CDR1 is SGHAT, CDR2 FQNNGV, per germline. The CDR3 nucleotides read TGTGCCAGCAGCTTATCTCTGGCAGATACGCAGTATTTT. This sequence encodes CASSLSLADTQYF.

This clonotype showed up just a few times. CDR3 amino acids: CASSRHRDRNTEAFF. The CDR3 bases are TGTGCCAGTAGTAGACACCGGGACAGAAACACTGAAGCTTTCTTT. The chain uses TRBV19 and TRBJ1-1, with TRBD1 matching over 7 bases. In germline, CDR1 is LNHDA, CDR2 SQIVND (reference sequence). Trimming removed 4 bases from V and 2 bases from J; junction bases left unmatched: 7. CDR3 length: 15 amino acids.

Ten or more counts support this clonotype. The chain combines TRBV27 with TRBJ2-1; 9 nucleotides match TRBD1. CDR3 length: 14 residues. The junction had 2 bases not matched to a gene; V was cut back by 4 bases and J by 4 bases. Germline V lookup: CDR1 MNHEY, CDR2 SMNVEV (reference sequence). CDR3 DNA: TGTGCCAGCAGTTCGGGACAGGGATACAATGAGCAGTTCTTC. This codes for CASSSGQGYNEQFF.

This clonotype was seen a single time. The genes are TRBV7-3 and TRBJ2-4; perhaps D is TRBD1 or TRBD2 (5 bases each). V shed 8 bases and J shed 8 bases, with 13 bases lying between them. The CDR3 length is 12 residues. Germline loops: CDR1 SGHTA, CDR2 FQGTGA. CDR3 protein: CASASGTDIQYF. The CDR3 bases are TGTGCCAGCGCGTCAGGGACGGACATTCAGTACTTC.

The chain is built from TRBV12-3 or TRBV12-4 and TRBJ2-7; 11 bases fit TRBD1. The CDR3 contains 14 residues. The trim removed 7 bases at V and 9 bases at J, leaving 11 bases unmatched. The CDR3 loop reads CASTPGQGAPPQYF. The CDR3 DNA reads as TGTGCCAGCACCCCTGGACAGGGGGCTCCGCCGCAGTACTTC.

The chain employs TRBV20-1 and TRBJ2-1; 9 bases agree with TRBD2. Germline V gene sequence: CDR1 DFQATT, CDR2 SNEGSKA (reference sequence). The CDR3 runs to 15 residues. V was clipped by 1 base and J by 3 bases; unmatched bases: 4. The CDR3 sequence is CSARVTAGGYNEQFF. Written as DNA, the CDR3 is TGCAGTGCTAGAGTTACAGCGGGGGGCTACAATGAGCAGTTCTTC.

This clonotype occurred a few times. V and J are TRBV2 and TRBJ1-1; D is uncertain. Germline values: CDR1 SNHLY, CDR2 FYNNEI. The CDR3 runs to 12 residues. Trimming removed 8 bases at V and 1 base at J, with 8 bases between. This chain's CDR3 is CASPGSNTEAFF. The CDR3 DNA reads as TGTGCCAGCCCTGGATCGAACACTGAAGCTTTCTTT.

CDR3 in DNA: TGTGCCAGCAGCCAGGGGGGGTCCTACAATGAGCAGTTCTTC. This encodes CASSQGGSYNEQFF. The chain links TRBV5-6 to TRBJ2-1; either TRBD1 or TRBD2 may fit D (7 bases each). Looked up from germline, CDR1 is SGHDT and CDR2 is YYEEEE. The CDR3 is 14 residues long. The ends were cut back, 4 bases at V and 1 base at J, with 9 bases in the middle.

This clonotype was seen repeatedly, ten times or more. The chain has TRBV7-2 and TRBJ2-2; D not resolved. This CDR3 comprises 13 residues. From germline, CDR1 is SGHTA and CDR2 FQGNSA. V gave up 4 bases and J gave up 4 bases, with 7 bases separating them. The CDR3 DNA reads TGTGCCAGCAGCTCCCCTATCACCGGGGAGCTGTTTTTT. It translates to CASSSPITGELFF.

This clonotype was counted between two and nine times. The rearrangement links TRBV20-1 to TRBJ2-7; D gene ambiguous. Trimming cost V 6 bases and J 3 bases, with 15 bases left between them. Per the germline V gene, CDR1 is DFQATT and CDR2 is SNEGSKA (reference sequence). The CDR3 is 13 residues long. The CDR3 loop is CSAPVVGIYEQYF. In DNA, the CDR3 is TGCAGTGCCCCGGTCGTAGGCATCTACGAGCAGTACTTC.

V usage is TRBV7-6 and J usage is TRBJ2-7, with 10 positions matching TRBD1. V lost 1 base to trimming and J lost 4 bases; unmatched junction nucleotides: 7. CDR1 is SGHVS and CDR2 is FNYEAQ in the germline V gene. This CDR3 has 16 residues. The chain's CDR3 is CASSLDDRDRGYEQYF. CDR3 DNA sequence: TGTGCCAGCAGCTTAGACGACCGGGACAGGGGTTACGAGCAGTACTTC.

In this sample, this clonotype turned up a few times. V gene TRBV28 combines with J gene TRBJ1-4, with D possibly TRBD1 on 6 matching bases. From germline, CDR1 is MDHEN and CDR2 SYDVKM. Trimming pared 4 bases from V and 5 bases from J, leaving 11 bases between. The CDR3 extends over 14 amino acids. CDR3 coding DNA: TGTGCCAGCAGTTCAAGGACAGAAAATGAAAAACTGTTTTTT. It translates to CASSSRTENEKLFF.

The sample holds a few counts of this clonotype. The CDR3 spells CASSPGLAGERAEQFF. The CDR3 nucleotides are TGTGCCAGCAGCCCCGGACTAGCTGGAGAACGAGCGGAGCAGTTCTTC. V gene TRBV7-9 combines with J gene TRBJ2-1, with 8 bases aligning to TRBD2. Germline CDR1 SEHNR, CDR2 FQNEAQ (reference sequence). The CDR3 consists of 16 residues. J lost 10 bases, V lost 5 bases, and 16 bases had no gene match. Variable domain in full (rest from reference TRBV7-9 and TRBJ2-1): DTGVSQNPRHKITKRGQNVTFRCDPISEHNRLYWYRQTLGQGPEFLTYFQNEAQLEKSRLLSDRFSAERPKGSFSTLEIQRTEQGDSAMYLCASSPGLAGERAEQFFGPGTRLTVL.

This clonotype came up a few times. This chain uses TRBV27 with TRBJ2-3; D remains ambiguous. Trimming removed 2 bases from V and 4 bases from J, with 10 bases in between. This CDR3 is built from 14 residues. Germline V gives CDR1 MNHEY, CDR2 SMNVEV (reference sequence). The CDR3: CASSLVYSPDTQYF. CDR3 in DNA: TGTGCCAGCAGTTTAGTGTACAGTCCAGATACGCAGTATTTT.

The chain is built from TRBV11-2 and TRBJ2-1, with D hard to call. The ends were cut back, 1 base at V and 6 bases at J, with 10 bases in the middle. Germline CDR1 SGHAT, CDR2 FQNNGV. This CDR3 is built from 14 residues. The CDR3: CASSLVVSGNEQFF. Written as DNA, the CDR3 is TGTGCCAGCAGCTTAGTAGTAAGTGGCAATGAGCAGTTCTTC.

This clonotype has at least ten counts. The chain carries TRBV15 and TRBJ2-1; no reliable D call. Trimming cost V 5 bases and J 0 bases, with 14 bases left between them. Germline V gene data show CDR1 as LNHNV and CDR2 as YYDKDF (reference sequence). There are 16 residues in the CDR3. The CDR3 loop is CATSWKDVSSYNEQFF. In nucleotides, the CDR3 is TGTGCCACCAGCTGGAAGGACGTGAGCTCCTACAATGAGCAGTTCTTC. Based on the CDR3 plus reference TRBV15 and TRBJ2-1, the full variable domain is DAMVIQNPRYQVTQFGKPVTLSCSQTLNHNVMYWYQQKSSQAPKLLFHYYDKDFNNEADTPDNFQSRRPNTSFCFLDIRSPGLGDTAMYLCATSWKDVSSYNEQFFGPGTRLTVL.